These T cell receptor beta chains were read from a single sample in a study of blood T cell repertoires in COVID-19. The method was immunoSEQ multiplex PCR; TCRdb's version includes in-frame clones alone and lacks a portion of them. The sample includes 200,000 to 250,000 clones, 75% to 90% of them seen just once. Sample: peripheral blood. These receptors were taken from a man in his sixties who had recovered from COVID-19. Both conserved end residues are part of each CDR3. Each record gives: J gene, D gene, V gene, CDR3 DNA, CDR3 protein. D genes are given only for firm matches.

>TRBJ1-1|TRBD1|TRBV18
TGTGCCAGCTCACCACCCGTTTCGACAGGAGGGGGCAAAGCTTTCTTT
CASSPPVSTGGGKAFF
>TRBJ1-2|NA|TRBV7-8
TGTGCCAGCAGCTTGAACGGTCTCTATGGCTACACCTTC
CASSLNGLYGYTF
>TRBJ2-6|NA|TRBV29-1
TGCAGCGTTGAAGGGCCTGGGGCCAACGTCCTGACTTTC
CSVEGPGANVLTF
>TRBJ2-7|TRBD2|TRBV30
TGTGCCTGGAGGGGGGAGGGTAGATCCTACGAGCAGTACTTC
CAWRGEGRSYEQYF
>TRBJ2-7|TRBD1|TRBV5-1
TGCGCCAGCTATCTACAGGGGGGCCACGAGCAGTACTTC
CASYLQGGHEQYF
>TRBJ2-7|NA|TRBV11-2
TGTGCCAGCAGCTTAGACTGGGGCCCCAGCGAGCAGTACTTC
CASSLDWGPSEQYF
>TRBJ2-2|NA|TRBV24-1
TGTGCCACCAGGCAGCCCGGGGACACCGGGGAGCTGTTTTTT
CATRQPGDTGELFF
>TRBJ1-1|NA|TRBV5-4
TGTGCCAGCAGCTTGAGAAGAGGGACTGAAGCTTTCTTT
CASSLRRGTEAFF
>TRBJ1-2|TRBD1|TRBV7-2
TGTGCCAGCAGCCAACCCGGGACAGGGCTTGGCTACACCTTC
CASSQPGTGLGYTF
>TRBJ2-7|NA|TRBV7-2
TGTGCCAGCAGCTTAGAGGCGACGGGGTACGAGCAGTACTTC
CASSLEATGYEQYF
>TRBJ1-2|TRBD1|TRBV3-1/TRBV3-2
TGTGCCAGCAGCCCACAGGGGGACGGCTATGGCTACACCTTC
CASSPQGDGYGYTF
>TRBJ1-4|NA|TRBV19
TGTGCCAGTAGTATGGCAGGGGTAAATGAAAAACTGTTTTTT
CASSMAGVNEKLFF